Listed here is a single TCR beta chain. These data belong to a study of Graves' ophthalmopathy and Graves' hyperthyroidism. Thyroid ultrasound, orbital computed tomography, TRAb, serum thyroxine and clinical symptoms formed the basis of diagnosis. Amplified TCR beta CDR3 regions were obtained using RNA transcripts as template. A first-round RT-PCR used HTBI primers, followed by a second-round multiplex PCR. In TCRdb, the multiplex PCR reads were re-called with MiXCR into one record per CDR3 protein. The sample contains 1 million to 1.3 million distinct CDR3 sequences, less than 45% of which appear only once. The source material was peripheral blood or thyroid tissue (not recorded which). This receptor was obtained from an adult man with Graves' hyperthyroidism.

CDR3 nucleotides: TGCGCCAGCAGTGTTCCCCGGGACGGAAGGTTCTCCTACGAGCAGTACTTC. It specifies CASSVPRDGRFSYEQYF. The chain carries TRBV10-1 and TRBJ2-7; D possibly uses TRBD1 or TRBD2 (5 bases each). V lost 4 bases and J lost 0, with 19 bases in between. Per the germline V gene, CDR1 is WNHNN and CDR2 is SYGVQD (reference sequence). The CDR3 sequence is 17 residues long.